Listed below are T cell receptor beta chains from one sample, sequenced in a study of CD8 T cells in Susac syndrome. TCRdb re-derived calls from the immunoSEQ multiplex PCR reads in MiXCR, one entry per CDR3 protein. The data contain some 150,000 distinct CDR3 sequences, about 94% of them singletons. Sample: CD8+ T cells from PBMCs. These receptors originate from a human donor with multiple sclerosis. Both conserved end residues are part of each CDR3. Each record gives: J gene, V gene, clone size, D gene, CDR3 protein, CDR3 DNA. D genes are given only for firm matches. Not all rows give a size; the values are once, few, many and, for expanded clones, a class.

j_call: TRBJ1-5; v_call: TRBV20-1; clone_size: .; d_call: .; cdr3_aa: CSARERQRNQPQHF; cdr3_nt: TGCAGTGCTAGAGAGCGGCAGAGAAATCAGCCCCAGCATTTT
j_call: TRBJ2-1; v_call: TRBV12-5; clone_size: .; d_call: .; cdr3_aa: CASGTTLSSYNEQFF; cdr3_nt: TGTGCTAGTGGAACGACGCTGAGCTCCTACAATGAGCAGTTCTTC
j_call: TRBJ2-3; v_call: TRBV7-9; clone_size: .; d_call: .; cdr3_aa: CASRGKRGLHLTDTQYF; cdr3_nt: TGTGCCAGTCGAGGGAAGAGAGGACTCCACTTAACAGATACGCAGTATTTT
j_call: TRBJ2-5; v_call: TRBV19; clone_size: .; d_call: TRBD2; cdr3_aa: CASSSTLAGHQETQYF; cdr3_nt: TGTGCCAGTAGTTCCACCCTAGCGGGGCATCAAGAGACCCAGTACTTC
j_call: TRBJ2-1; v_call: TRBV7-9; clone_size: .; d_call: .; cdr3_aa: CASSTSTGIVDNEQFF; cdr3_nt: TGTGCCAGCAGCACCTCAACAGGGATAGTGGACAATGAGCAGTTCTTC
j_call: TRBJ2-7; v_call: TRBV20-1; clone_size: .; d_call: .; cdr3_aa: CSAPPGDGWGYEQYF; cdr3_nt: TGCAGTGCCCCCCCGGGGGACGGATGGGGGTACGAGCAGTACTTC
j_call: TRBJ1-2; v_call: TRBV29-1; clone_size: .; d_call: .; cdr3_aa: CSVPTGFGNYGYTF; cdr3_nt: TGCAGCGTTCCTACAGGGTTCGGTAACTATGGCTACACCTTC
j_call: TRBJ2-7; v_call: TRBV7-3; clone_size: .; d_call: TRBD2; cdr3_aa: CASSFGRGEGYERYF; cdr3_nt: TGTGCCAGCAGCTTCGGACGGGGGGAGGGCTACGAGCGGTACTTC
j_call: TRBJ2-7; v_call: TRBV20-1; clone_size: .; d_call: .; cdr3_aa: CSAREPQGYEQYF; cdr3_nt: TGCAGTGCTAGAGAGCCGCAGGGCTACGAGCAGTACTTC
j_call: TRBJ2-7; v_call: TRBV20-1; clone_size: .; d_call: .; cdr3_aa: CSARASGYEQYF; cdr3_nt: TGCAGTGCTAGAGCATCGGGGTACGAGCAGTACTTC
j_call: TRBJ2-5; v_call: TRBV5-1; clone_size: .; d_call: TRBD1; cdr3_aa: CASRGQGRQETQYF; cdr3_nt: TGCGCCAGCAGGGGACAGGGGCGTCAAGAGACCCAGTACTTC
j_call: TRBJ1-1; v_call: TRBV27; clone_size: .; d_call: .; cdr3_aa: CASSLVGVGYTEAFF; cdr3_nt: TGTGCCAGCAGTTTAGTAGGGGTCGGGTACACTGAAGCTTTCTTT
j_call: TRBJ2-7; v_call: TRBV11-2; clone_size: once; d_call: TRBD1; cdr3_aa: CASSIGQGDYEQYF; cdr3_nt: TGTGCCAGCAGCATAGGACAGGGGGACTACGAGCAGTACTTC
j_call: TRBJ1-5; v_call: TRBV13; clone_size: .; d_call: .; cdr3_aa: CASSPRSNQPQHF; cdr3_nt: TGTGCCAGCAGCCCGCGAAGCAATCAGCCCCAGCATTTT
j_call: TRBJ2-2; v_call: TRBV23-1; clone_size: .; d_call: TRBD2; cdr3_aa: CASSWTFGTSGAGELFF; cdr3_nt: TGCGCCAGCAGCTGGACATTCGGGACTAGCGGAGCCGGGGAGCTGTTTTTT
j_call: TRBJ2-4; v_call: TRBV3-1; clone_size: .; d_call: .; cdr3_aa: CASSQDLGGIKNIQYF; cdr3_nt: TGTGCCAGCAGCCAAGATCTCGGGGGAATCAAAAACATTCAGTACTTC
j_call: TRBJ1-1; v_call: TRBV6-2/TRBV6-3; clone_size: .; d_call: TRBD1; cdr3_aa: CASSYSGTGGTEAFF; cdr3_nt: TGTGCCAGCAGTTACTCTGGAACAGGGGGCACTGAAGCTTTCTTT
j_call: TRBJ2-1; v_call: TRBV9; clone_size: .; d_call: TRBD2; cdr3_aa: CASSVGTSGGLGNEQFF; cdr3_nt: TGTGCCAGCAGCGTAGGGACTAGCGGGGGGCTCGGCAATGAGCAGTTCTTC
j_call: TRBJ2-1; v_call: TRBV15; clone_size: .; d_call: TRBD1; cdr3_aa: CATSLDRASYNEQFF; cdr3_nt: TGTGCCACCAGCTTAGACAGGGCCTCCTACAATGAGCAGTTCTTC
j_call: TRBJ2-7; v_call: TRBV11-2; clone_size: .; d_call: .; cdr3_aa: CASSPGTQSYEQYF; cdr3_nt: TGTGCCAGCAGCCCCGGGACACAATCCTACGAGCAGTACTTC
j_call: TRBJ2-1; v_call: TRBV4-1; clone_size: once; d_call: .; cdr3_aa: CASSGGGGGGNEQFF; cdr3_nt: TGCGCCAGCAGCGGGGGCGGGGGAGGGGGTAATGAGCAGTTCTTC
j_call: TRBJ2-7; v_call: TRBV3-1; clone_size: .; d_call: .; cdr3_aa: CASSQVVSWLLIYEQYF; cdr3_nt: TGTGCCAGCAGCCAAGTGGTTTCGTGGCTTCTGATCTACGAGCAGTACTTC
j_call: TRBJ1-3; v_call: TRBV9; clone_size: once; d_call: .; cdr3_aa: CASSYPEGGSSGNTIYF; cdr3_nt: TGTGCCAGCAGCTACCCAGAGGGGGGAAGCTCTGGAAACACCATATATTTT
j_call: TRBJ2-3; v_call: TRBV19; clone_size: once; d_call: TRBD1; cdr3_aa: CASIPQGETTDTQYF; cdr3_nt: TGTGCCAGTATCCCCCAGGGGGAGACCACAGATACGCAGTATTTT
j_call: TRBJ1-1; v_call: TRBV27; clone_size: few; d_call: .; cdr3_aa: CASSLGQNTEAFF; cdr3_nt: TGTGCCAGCAGCTTAGGACAGAACACTGAAGCTTTCTTT
j_call: TRBJ1-2; v_call: TRBV15; clone_size: .; d_call: .; cdr3_aa: CATSRARVFEGYTF; cdr3_nt: TGTGCCACCAGCAGAGCGCGGGTTTTCGAGGGCTACACCTTC
j_call: TRBJ2-1; v_call: TRBV18; clone_size: .; d_call: .; cdr3_aa: CASSPPIGSNEQFF; cdr3_nt: TGTGCCAGCTCACCACCGATCGGGTCCAATGAGCAGTTCTTC